This TCR beta chain originates from a study of blood T cell repertoires in COVID-19. The Seattle patients, enrolled during active infection, were followed longitudinally. The count of this clone is one. TCRdb's table, derived via immunoSEQ multiplex PCR, lists solely in-frame clones and lacks some. The table has about 210,000 clones, approximately 86% seen once. The material sequenced was peripheral blood. The clonotype comes from a man aged 60 to 75 with COVID-19, enrolled during active disease.

This chain's CDR3 is CASSLDGTGELFF. DNA for the CDR3: TGTGCCAGCAGCTTGGACGGGACCGGGGAGCTGTTTTTT. The genes are TRBV5-4 and TRBJ2-2; the D is unclear. The CDR3 is 13 amino acids. The germline V gene has CDR1 SGHNT and CDR2 YYREEE (reference sequence). V was trimmed by 0 bases and J by 5 bases, leaving 5 bases between them.